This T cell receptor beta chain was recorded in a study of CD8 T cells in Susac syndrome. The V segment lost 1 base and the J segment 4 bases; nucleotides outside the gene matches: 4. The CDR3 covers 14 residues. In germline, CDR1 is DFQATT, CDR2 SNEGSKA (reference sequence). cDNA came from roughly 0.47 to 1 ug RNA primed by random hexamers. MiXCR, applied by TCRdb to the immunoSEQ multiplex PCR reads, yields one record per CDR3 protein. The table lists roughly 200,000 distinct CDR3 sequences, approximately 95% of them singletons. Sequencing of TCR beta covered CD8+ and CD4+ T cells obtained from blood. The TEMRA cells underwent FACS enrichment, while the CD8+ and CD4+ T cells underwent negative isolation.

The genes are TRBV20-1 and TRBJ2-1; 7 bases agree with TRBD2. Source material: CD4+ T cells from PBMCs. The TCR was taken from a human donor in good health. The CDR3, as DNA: TGCAGTGCTAGAGCGGGAGGCGGGTACAATGAGCAGTTCTTC. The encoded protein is CSARAGGGYNEQFF.